This T cell receptor (beta chain) emerged from a study of blood T cell repertoires in COVID-19. Study-wide context: The United States, Italy and Spain were the sources of the acute and convalescent COVID-19 samples. Sources were T cells, B-cell-depleted T cells, or PBMCs; the material itself was cDNA or gDNA.

Germline V gene lookup returns CDR1 KGHSH and CDR2 LQKENI. The CDR3 loop spans 14 amino acids. The V gene lost 3 bases and the J gene lost 2 bases, with 10 bases spanning the gap. The method was immunoSEQ multiplex PCR; TCRdb's version includes in-frame clones alone and lacks a portion of them. This sample has roughly 180,000 clones; approximately 86% occur once, and the top ten carry 1.2%. This clone was recorded a few times. The chain joins TRBV18 to TRBJ1-1; D is undetermined. The sample comprised peripheral blood. The sequence was collected from a man in his sixties who had recovered from COVID-19. The DNA for the CDR3 is TGTGCCAGCTCACCGTCGGGAACTAACACTGAAGCTTTCTTT. It yields the protein CASSPSGTNTEAFF.